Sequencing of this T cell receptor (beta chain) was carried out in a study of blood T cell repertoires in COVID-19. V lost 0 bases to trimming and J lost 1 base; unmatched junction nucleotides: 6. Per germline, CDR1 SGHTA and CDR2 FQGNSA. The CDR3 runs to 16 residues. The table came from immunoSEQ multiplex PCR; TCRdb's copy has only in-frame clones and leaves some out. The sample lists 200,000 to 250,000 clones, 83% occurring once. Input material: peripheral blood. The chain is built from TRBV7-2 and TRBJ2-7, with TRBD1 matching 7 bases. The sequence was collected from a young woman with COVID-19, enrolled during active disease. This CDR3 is CASSLAFTGASYEQYF. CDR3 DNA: TGTGCCAGCAGCTTAGCGTTTACAGGGGCTTCCTACGAGCAGTACTTC.